The clone carrying this T cell receptor (beta chain) was observed once. Germline assignment: CDR1 GTSNPN and CDR2 SVGIG (reference sequence). With V trimmed by 4 bases and J by 3 bases, 9 bases remained unmatched. The CDR3 loop spans 14 amino acids. The data were obtained in a study of T cell changes during pregnancy in multiple sclerosis. Profiling relied on immunoSEQ multiplex PCR, and the TCRdb table lists in-frame clones only, not all of them. The sample consists of under 95,000 clones, 92% of them appearing once. The source material was peripheral blood, sampled after pregnancy. The J gene is TRBJ2-7, the V gene TRBV30, with 7 bases aligning to TRBD1. The clonotype originates from a female donor with multiple sclerosis, enrolled in a pregnancy study. CDR3 residues: CAWTVGTAHYEQYF. CDR3 coding DNA: TGTGCCTGGACCGTCGGGACAGCCCACTACGAGCAGTACTTC. The full variable domain, in which reference TRBV30 and TRBJ2-7 provide the parts outside the CDR3, is SQTIHQWPATLVQPVGSPLSLECTVEGTSNPNLYWYRQAAGRGLQLLFYSVGIGQISSEVPQNLSASRPQDRQFILSSKKLLLSDSGFYLCAWTVGTAHYEQYFGPGTRLTVT.